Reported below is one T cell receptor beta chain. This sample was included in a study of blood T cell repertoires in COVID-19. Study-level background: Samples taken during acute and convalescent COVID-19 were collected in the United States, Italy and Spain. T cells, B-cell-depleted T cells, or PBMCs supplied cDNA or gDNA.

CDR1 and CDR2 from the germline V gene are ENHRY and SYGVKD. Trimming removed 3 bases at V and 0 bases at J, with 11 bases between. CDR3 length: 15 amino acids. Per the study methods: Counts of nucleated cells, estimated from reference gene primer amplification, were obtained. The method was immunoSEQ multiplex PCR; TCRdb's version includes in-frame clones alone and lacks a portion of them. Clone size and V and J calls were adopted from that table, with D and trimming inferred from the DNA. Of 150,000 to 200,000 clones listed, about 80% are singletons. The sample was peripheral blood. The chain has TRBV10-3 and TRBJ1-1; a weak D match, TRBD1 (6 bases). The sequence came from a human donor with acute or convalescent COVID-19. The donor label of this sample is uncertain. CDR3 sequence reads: CAISDPHRVNTEAFF. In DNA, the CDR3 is TGTGCCATCAGTGATCCCCACAGGGTGAACACTGAAGCTTTCTTT.